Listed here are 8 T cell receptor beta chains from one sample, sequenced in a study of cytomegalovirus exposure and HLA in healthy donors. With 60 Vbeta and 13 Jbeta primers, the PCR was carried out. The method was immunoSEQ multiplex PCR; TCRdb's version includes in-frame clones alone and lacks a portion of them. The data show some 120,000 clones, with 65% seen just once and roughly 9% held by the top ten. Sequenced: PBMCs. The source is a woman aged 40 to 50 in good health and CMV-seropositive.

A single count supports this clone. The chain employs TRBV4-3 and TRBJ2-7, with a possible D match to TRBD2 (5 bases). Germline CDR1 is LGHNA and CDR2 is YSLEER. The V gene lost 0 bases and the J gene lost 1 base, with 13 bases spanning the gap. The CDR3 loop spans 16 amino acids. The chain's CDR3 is CASSQELQRMSYEQYF. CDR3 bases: TGCGCCAGCAGCCAAGAGTTGCAGCGGATGTCCTACGAGCAGTACTTC.

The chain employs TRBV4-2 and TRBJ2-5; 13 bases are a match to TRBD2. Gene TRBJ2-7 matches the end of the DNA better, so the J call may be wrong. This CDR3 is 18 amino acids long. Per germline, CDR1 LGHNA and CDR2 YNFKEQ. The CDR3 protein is CASSQELAGGGGGYEQYF. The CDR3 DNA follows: TGTGCCAGCAGCCAGGAACTAGCGGGAGGGGGAGGGGGATACGAGCAGTACTTC.

The CDR3: CASRRTGTGVYLGGYTF. CDR3 in DNA: TGTGCCAGCAGACGGACCGGGACAGGGGTTTACTTAGGTGGCTACACCTTC. J is TRBJ1-2 and V is TRBV27; TRBD1 aligns across 10 bases. Germline V lookup: CDR1 MNHEY, CDR2 SMNVEV (reference sequence). The CDR3 sequence is 17 residues long. Trimming cost V 6 bases and J 7 bases; bases outside gene matches: 17.

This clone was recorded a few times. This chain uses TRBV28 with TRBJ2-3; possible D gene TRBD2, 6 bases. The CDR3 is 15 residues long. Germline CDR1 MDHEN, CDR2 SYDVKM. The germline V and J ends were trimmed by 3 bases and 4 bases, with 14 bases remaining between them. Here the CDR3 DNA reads TGTGCCAGCAGTTTGCTCGGGAGCGAGGCAGATACGCAGTATTTT. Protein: CASSLLGSEADTQYF.

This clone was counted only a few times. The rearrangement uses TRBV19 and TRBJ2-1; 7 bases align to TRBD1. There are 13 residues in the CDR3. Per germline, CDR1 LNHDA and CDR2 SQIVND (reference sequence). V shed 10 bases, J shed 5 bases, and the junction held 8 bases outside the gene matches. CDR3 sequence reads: CATQDRAHNEQFF. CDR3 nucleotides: TGTGCCACTCAAGACAGGGCCCACAATGAGCAGTTCTTC.

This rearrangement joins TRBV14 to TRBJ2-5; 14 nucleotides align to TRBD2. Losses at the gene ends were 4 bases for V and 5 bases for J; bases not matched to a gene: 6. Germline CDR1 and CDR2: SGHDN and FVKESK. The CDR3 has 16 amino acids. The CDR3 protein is CASSLGGLAGAETQYF. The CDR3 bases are TGTGCCAGCAGCCTCGGGGGACTAGCGGGAGCGGAGACCCAGTACTTC. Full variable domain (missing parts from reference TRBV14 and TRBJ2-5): EAGVTQFPSHSVIEKGQTVTLRCDPISGHDNLYWYRRVMGKEIKFLLHFVKESKQDESGMPNNRFLAERTGGTYSTLKVQPAELEDSGVYFCASSLGGLAGAETQYFGPGTRLLVL.

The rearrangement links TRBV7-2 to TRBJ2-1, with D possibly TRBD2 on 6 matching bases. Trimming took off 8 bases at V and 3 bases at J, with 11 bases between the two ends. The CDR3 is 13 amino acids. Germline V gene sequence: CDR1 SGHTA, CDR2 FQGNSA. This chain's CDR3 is CASGWEDYNEQFF. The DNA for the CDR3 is TGTGCCAGCGGGTGGGAGGACTACAATGAGCAGTTCTTC.

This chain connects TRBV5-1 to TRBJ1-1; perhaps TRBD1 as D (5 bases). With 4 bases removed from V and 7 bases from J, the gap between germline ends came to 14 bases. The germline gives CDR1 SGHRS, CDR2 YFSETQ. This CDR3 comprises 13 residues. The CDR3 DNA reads TGCGCCAGCAGCCCATCACTCCAGGGTGAAGCTTTCTTT. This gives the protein CASSPSLQGEAFF. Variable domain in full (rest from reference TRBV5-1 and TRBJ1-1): KAGVTQTPRYLIKTRGQQVTLSCSPISGHRSVSWYQQTPGQGLQFLFEYFSETQRNKGNFPGRFSGRQFSNSRSEMNVSTLELGDSALYLCASSPSLQGEAFFGQGTRLTVV.